The 26 T cell receptor beta chains below all came from one sample that was sequenced in a study of cytomegalovirus exposure and HLA in healthy donors. The study ran its PCR with 60 Vbeta and 13 Jbeta primers. Profiling relied on immunoSEQ multiplex PCR, and the TCRdb table lists in-frame clones only, not all of them. The repertoire holds approximately 110,000 clones, with around 79% as singletons. The specimen sequenced was PBMCs. The receptors originated from a woman between 40 and 55 years old in good health and CMV-seronegative.

CDR3 DNA: TGCGCCAGCAGCTTGGGGAGTAGCGGGGGCGGAAATGAGCAGTTCTTC. Translated, it gives CASSLGSSGGGNEQFF. The rearrangement links TRBV5-1 to TRBJ2-1; 9 bases agree with TRBD2. J was trimmed by 7 bases and V by 0 bases; bases with no gene match: 8. The germline V gene has CDR1 SGHRS and CDR2 YFSETQ. The CDR3 sequence is 16 residues long.

The chain couples TRBV28 to TRBJ2-3, with TRBD2 identical over 7 bases. This CDR3 is built from 14 residues. Unmatched junction bases numbered 11, after V lost 10 bases and J lost 4 bases. The V gene's germline CDR1 is MDHEN and CDR2 SYDVKM. The CDR3 DNA reads as TGTGCCAACAAAAGGGCGGGAGAATCAGATACGCAGTATTTT. Its protein product is CANKRAGESDTQYF.

The J gene is TRBJ2-1, the V gene TRBV9; the D gene is possibly TRBD2 (7 bases). The CDR3 length is 15 residues. The germline V gene has CDR1 SGDLS and CDR2 YYNGEE. Trimming removed 0 bases from V and 5 bases from J, with 12 bases in between. In DNA, the CDR3 is TGTGCCAGCAGCGTAGAGGGGGGGTTAGACAATGAGCAGTTCTTC. Protein: CASSVEGGLDNEQFF. The whole variable domain, remainder taken from reference TRBV9 and TRBJ2-1, is DSGVTQTPKHLITATGQRVTLRCSPRSGDLSVYWYQQSLDQGLQFLIQYYNGEERAKGNILERFSAQQFPDLHSELNLSSLELGDSALYFCASSVEGGLDNEQFFGPGTRLTVL.

This chain connects TRBV18 to TRBJ2-3, with a weak D call TRBD1 (5 bases). Germline V gives CDR1 KGHSH, CDR2 LQKENI. This CDR3 is built from 14 residues. V was shortened by 1 base and J by 4 bases, with 9 bases between the two germline ends. Written as DNA, the CDR3 is TGTGCCAGCTCACCACAACAAGGGGCAGATACGCAGTATTTT. Its protein is CASSPQQGADTQYF.

The chain has TRBV11-3 and TRBJ2-3; 7 bases align to TRBD2. Per germline, CDR1 SGHNT and CDR2 YENEEA. Trimming cost V 5 bases and J 5 bases; bases outside gene matches: 4. The CDR3 is 13 amino acids. The CDR3 DNA follows: TGTGCCAGCAGCGTGGGAGGGGAAGATACGCAGTATTTT. Translated, it gives CASSVGGEDTQYF.

This clone was observed a few times. V usage is TRBV10-2 and J usage is TRBJ1-1; possible D gene TRBD1, 5 bases. Trimming removed 5 bases from V and 1 base from J, with 11 bases in between. Germline V gene data show CDR1 as WSHSY and CDR2 as SAAADI. CDR3 length: 14 amino acids. CDR3 sequence: CASSRTPGNTEAFF. The CDR3 DNA follows: TGCGCCAGCAGTCGGACACCAGGGAACACTGAAGCTTTCTTT.

This clone has a handful of counts. The gene calls are TRBV6-6 and TRBJ2-3, with TRBD2 as a possible D gene (6 bases). This CDR3 region has 15 residues. Germline V CDR1 and CDR2: MNHNY, SVGAGI (reference sequence). V was clipped by 2 bases and J by 1 base, with 10 bases between them. The DNA of the CDR3 is TGTGCCAGCAGTTACCTGCGCGGGGGCACAGATACGCAGTATTTT. Its protein product is CASSYLRGGTDTQYF.

The chain employs TRBV6-5 and TRBJ1-6, with D maybe TRBD1 (5 bases). V dropped 1 base and J dropped 7 bases, with 11 bases sitting between them. CDR3 length: 15 amino acids. Germline CDR1 is MNHEY and CDR2 is SVGAGI. The CDR3 coding sequence is TGTGCCAGCAGTTACTTTGGGGCCCTAAATTCACCCCTCCACTTT. It yields the protein CASSYFGALNSPLHF.

V is TRBV5-4 and J is TRBJ1-1; perhaps TRBD1 as D (6 bases). The CDR3 extends over 15 amino acids. Germline V gene sequence: CDR1 SGHNT, CDR2 YYREEE (reference sequence). The ends were cut back, 0 bases at V and 6 bases at J, with 15 bases in the middle. The CDR3 here is CASSLGLAGVSEAFF. The CDR3 DNA is TGTGCCAGCAGCTTGGGTCTTGCAGGGGTTTCTGAAGCTTTCTTT. Looking up the rest from reference TRBV5-4 and TRBJ1-1 gives the full variable domain: ETGVTQSPTHLIKTRGQQVTLRCSSQSGHNTVSWYQQALGQGPQFIFQYYREEENGRGNFPPRFSGLQFPNYSSELNVNALELDDSALYLCASSLGLAGVSEAFFGQGTRLTVV.

This clone came up once. V is TRBV10-1 and J is TRBJ1-1; D is perhaps TRBD1 (5 bases). CDR3 length: 15 amino acids. V dropped 3 bases and J dropped 1 base, with 12 bases sitting between them. The germline gives CDR1 WNHNN, CDR2 SYGVQD (reference sequence). The CDR3 sequence is CASSESGLGNTEAFF. As DNA, the CDR3 is TGCGCCAGCAGTGAATCAGGGCTGGGGAACACTGAAGCTTTCTTT.

The V gene is TRBV10-1, the J gene TRBJ2-7; weak D call: TRBD2 (6 bases). The V and J ends lost 4 bases and 4 bases respectively, with 11 bases between them. CDR3 length equals 13 residues. Germline CDR1 WNHNN, CDR2 SYGVQD (reference sequence). The CDR3 sequence: CASSASGGYEQYF. The CDR3, as DNA: TGCGCCAGCAGTGCATCTGGGGGGTACGAGCAGTACTTC.

This clone has only a few counts. The genes are TRBV11-2 and TRBJ1-1; no clear D. Trimming removed 1 base at V and 7 bases at J, with 4 bases between. This CDR3 contains 11 residues. Germline lookup yields CDR1 SGHAT and CDR2 FQNNGV. In DNA, the CDR3 is TGTGCCAGCAGCTTAGGCGGTGAAGCTTTCTTT. This encodes CASSLGGEAFF.

Only a few counts were recorded for this clone. The chain recombines TRBV15 with TRBJ2-1; D may be TRBD2 (6 bases). Trimming pared 3 bases from V and 5 bases from J, leaving 14 bases between. Germline CDR1 is LNHNV and CDR2 is YYDKDF (reference sequence). CDR3 size: 15 residues. CDR3 sequence reads: CATSRVGGSHNEQFF. The CDR3 DNA is TGTGCCACCAGCAGGGTTGGGGGGAGCCACAATGAGCAGTTCTTC.

This chain links TRBV29-1 with TRBJ2-1; 8 bases are shared with TRBD1. This CDR3 region has 13 residues. Trimming removed 4 bases from V and 5 bases from J; junction bases left unmatched: 4. CDR1 is SQVTM, CDR2 ANQGSEA, per germline. CDR3 DNA sequence: TGCAGCGTTGCAGGGGGCGCGAACAATGAGCAGTTCTTC. It specifies CSVAGGANNEQFF.

The rearrangement joins TRBV30 to TRBJ1-5; D not certain. V shed 5 bases and J shed 0 bases, with 8 bases lying between them. CDR1 and CDR2 (germline): GTSNPN, SVGIG (reference sequence). The CDR3 has 13 residues. For the CDR3, the DNA is TGTGCCTGGGCTTCAGATAGCAATCAGCCCCAGCATTTT. Translation gives CAWASDSNQPQHF.

The V gene is TRBV19, the J gene TRBJ2-1; 8 bases map to TRBD2. This CDR3 has 16 amino acids. V shed 2 bases, J shed 8 bases, and the junction held 11 bases outside the gene matches. Germline CDR1 and CDR2: LNHDA and SQIVND (reference sequence). The CDR3 sequence is CASSIMAAGGRDEQFF. In DNA form, the CDR3 reads TGTGCCAGTAGTATAATGGCGGCGGGAGGCCGCGATGAGCAGTTCTTC.

The rearrangement links TRBV6-6 to TRBJ2-7; the D is unclear. CDR3 length: 13 amino acids. Trimming removed 4 bases from V and 6 bases from J, with 13 bases in between. Germline assignment: CDR1 MNHNY and CDR2 SVGAGI (reference sequence). CDR3 coding DNA: TGTGCCAGCAGTTTCTACAGTGACCCCGAGCAGTACTTC. Protein sequence: CASSFYSDPEQYF.

In nucleotides, the CDR3 is TGTGCCAGCAGCTTCAGGACAGTGGAATACAATGAGCAGTTCTTC. Encoded protein: CASSFRTVEYNEQFF. V is TRBV5-5 and J is TRBJ2-1; a possible D gene is TRBD1 (6 bases). Trimming took off 2 bases at V and 4 bases at J, with 13 bases between the two ends. Germline loops: CDR1 SGHKS, CDR2 YYEKEE (reference sequence). The CDR3 runs to 15 residues.

V is TRBV7-8 and J is TRBJ2-7; D is perhaps TRBD1 (5 bases). The germline gives CDR1 SGHVS, CDR2 FQNEAQ. Trimming removed 4 bases from V and 2 bases from J, with 15 bases in between. The CDR3 sequence is 15 residues long. The CDR3 here is CASSSQGAWTYEQYF. The CDR3 DNA follows: TGTGCCAGCAGCTCCCAGGGTGCCTGGACCTACGAGCAGTACTTC.

This clone appeared once. The V call is TRBV18, the J call TRBJ1-1, with D maybe TRBD1 (6 bases). The CDR3 has 15 residues. With 6 bases removed from V and 1 base from J, the gap between germline ends came to 15 bases. Germline V lookup: CDR1 KGHSH, CDR2 LQKENI. CDR3 sequence (DNA): TGTGCCAGCTCCGAAGGACAGACCCAGAACACTGAAGCTTTCTTT. This encodes CASSEGQTQNTEAFF.

The chain has TRBV27 and TRBJ1-6; no clear D gene. Germline lookup yields CDR1 MNHEY and CDR2 SMNVEV (reference sequence). The CDR3 extends over 15 amino acids. With 0 bases removed from V and 0 bases from J, the gap between germline ends came to 3 bases. The CDR3 nucleotides read TGTGCCAGCAGTTTATCTAGCTCCTATAATTCACCCCTCCACTTT. This codes for CASSLSSSYNSPLHF.

This clone was observed a handful of times. V is TRBV5-1 and J is TRBJ2-1; D call uncertain. CDR3 size: 16 residues. Per the germline V gene, CDR1 is SGHRS and CDR2 is YFSETQ. V was shortened by 0 bases and J by 7 bases, with 17 bases between the two germline ends. As DNA, the CDR3 is TGCGCCAGCAGCTTGGCGGTCGGAGCCTTCGGGAATGAGCAGTTCTTC. This sequence encodes CASSLAVGAFGNEQFF.

The genes are TRBV28 and TRBJ1-5; 9 positions match TRBD1. Germline values: CDR1 MDHEN, CDR2 SYDVKM. The trim removed 5 bases at V and 3 bases at J, leaving 8 bases unmatched. The CDR3 loop spans 16 amino acids. This CDR3 is CASSPDTGGFNQPQHF. The CDR3 DNA sequence: TGTGCCAGCAGTCCCGATACAGGGGGCTTCAATCAGCCCCAGCATTTT.

The V and J genes are TRBV9 and TRBJ2-2; 11 bases align to TRBD2. Germline V gene sequence: CDR1 SGDLS, CDR2 YYNGEE. V was pared by 6 bases and J by 7 bases, with 8 bases of the junction left unmatched. The CDR3 runs 15 residues. The CDR3 protein is CASIKLAGVFGELFF. CDR3 DNA sequence: TGTGCCAGCATTAAACTAGCGGGAGTGTTCGGGGAGCTGTTTTTT.

This clone was detected once. The chain links TRBV28 to TRBJ2-7, with a possible D match to TRBD1 (6 bases). There are 14 residues in the CDR3. Germline V gene lookup returns CDR1 MDHEN and CDR2 SYDVKM. Trimming took off 6 bases at V and 1 base at J, with 13 bases between the two ends. CDR3 DNA: TGTGCCAGCAGGTCACAGGGATCGTCCTACGAGCAGTACTTC. Translating it yields CASRSQGSSYEQYF.

V usage is TRBV19 and J usage is TRBJ1-5; 7 positions match TRBD1. The CDR3 spans 16 residues. V trimming: 5 bases; J trimming: 6 bases; junction bases outside the gene matches: 13. CDR1 is LNHDA, CDR2 SQIVND, per germline (reference sequence). The CDR3 region has the DNA TGTGCCAGTAGTCCACGGAGGGACAGCGCTATTCAGCCCCAGCATTTT. Translation: CASSPRRDSAIQPQHF.